This entry lists 32 T cell receptor beta chains sequenced from one sample in a study of spatial heterogeneity in lung cancer. The time point was: sample taken at primary tumor resection. TCRdb called the 5' RACE reads again in MiXCR, with one record for every CDR3 protein. The sample holds 20,000 to 30,000 distinct CDR3 sequences, roughly 4.7% seen once. This specimen consisted of PBMCs, obtained at surgery. All receptors come from a male donor with early-stage non-small cell lung cancer.

At least ten counts were recorded for this clonotype. This sequence joins TRBV9 and TRBJ2-5; D possibly corresponds to TRBD1 (6 bases). There are 15 residues in the CDR3. The germline gives CDR1 SGDLS, CDR2 YYNGEE. The V end lost 3 bases, the J end lost 5 bases, and 17 bases lay between the germline ends. CDR3 sequence (DNA): TGTGCCAGCAGCGCGCCGTCCGGGACACACGAGACCCAGTACTTC. Amino acids: CASSAPSGTHETQYF.

This clonotype was seen ten or more times. This chain's CDR3 is CASRRGAIQETQYF. CDR3 bases: TGTGCCAGCAGGCGGGGAGCCATCCAAGAGACCCAGTACTTC. The chain links TRBV6-1 to TRBJ2-5; perhaps TRBD2 as D (6 bases). Germline V gives CDR1 MNHNS, CDR2 SASEGT. This CDR3 is built from 14 residues. Trimming removed 6 bases from V and 1 base from J, with 12 bases in between.

This clonotype is medium-sized in the sample. This chain links TRBV7-2 with TRBJ2-7, with D perhaps assigned TRBD1 or TRBD2 (5 bases each). Trimming shortened V by 5 bases and J by 6 bases, and 23 bases separated the two germline ends. The CDR3 is 16 amino acids. Germline CDR1 SGHTA, CDR2 FQGNSA. CDR3 region: CASSRGQGLRMVEQYF. For the CDR3, the DNA is TGTGCCAGCAGCCGAGGGCAGGGCCTTAGGATGGTCGAGCAGTACTTC.

The chain couples TRBV7-9 to TRBJ1-6; D is undetermined. Trimming took off 6 bases at V and 7 bases at J, with 10 bases between the two ends. The CDR3 has 13 amino acids. Germline CDR1 is SEHNR and CDR2 is FQNEAQ (reference sequence). The CDR3 spells CASRRAPNSPLHF. Here the CDR3 DNA reads TGTGCCAGCAGGAGGGCCCCGAATTCACCCCTCCACTTT.

The sample holds many counts of this clonotype. V is TRBV9 and J is TRBJ2-3; 8 bases are shared with TRBD2. CDR3 length: 16 amino acids. CDR1 and CDR2 (germline): SGDLS, YYNGEE. V lost 0 bases to trimming and J lost 6 bases; unmatched junction nucleotides: 9. The CDR3 protein is CASSVVGTSLMDTQYF. DNA of the CDR3: TGTGCCAGCAGCGTAGTGGGGACTAGTCTCATGGATACGCAGTATTTT.

This clonotype has ten or more counts. The chain is built from TRBV4-3 and TRBJ2-4, with a tentative D call TRBD2 (5 bases). The CDR3 sequence is 14 residues long. Germline values: CDR1 LGHNA, CDR2 YSLEER. V lost 0 bases and J lost 9, with 12 bases in between. The CDR3 spells CASSQEAGGGIQYF. CDR3 coding DNA: TGCGCCAGCAGCCAAGAGGCGGGTGGTGGCATTCAGTACTTC.

This clonotype appeared many times. The chain carries TRBV30 and TRBJ2-5; D may match TRBD1 or TRBD2 (5 bases each). Germline V lookup: CDR1 GTSNPN, CDR2 SVGIG (reference sequence). Trimming took off 0 bases at V and 5 bases at J, with 7 bases between the two ends. The CDR3 loop spans 12 amino acids. The CDR3 sequence: CAWSVGAETQYF. The CDR3 region has the DNA TGTGCCTGGAGTGTCGGGGCGGAGACCCAGTACTTC.

This clonotype was picked up many times. This chain joins TRBV27 and TRBJ2-5; D call uncertain. CDR3 length: 12 residues. The germline V and J ends were trimmed by 3 bases and 4 bases, with 6 bases remaining between them. Germline V CDR1 and CDR2: MNHEY, SMNVEV (reference sequence). The chain's CDR3 is CASSFNGETQYF. The CDR3, as DNA: TGTGCCAGCAGTTTCAATGGAGAGACCCAGTACTTC.

This clonotype was picked up many times. The chain combines TRBV5-1 with TRBJ2-2; 12 bases are a match to TRBD2. The CDR3 runs 16 residues. The germline V gene encodes CDR1 SGHRS and CDR2 YFSETQ. V shed 2 bases and J 6 bases; nucleotides not matched to a gene: 5. CDR3 sequence reads: CASSLTSGRLAGELFF. DNA of the CDR3: TGCGCCAGCAGCTTAACTAGCGGGAGGTTGGCCGGGGAGCTGTTTTTT.

This clonotype occurred many times. V usage is TRBV12-3 or TRBV12-4 and J usage is TRBJ1-5; a possible D gene is TRBD1 (6 bases). V was clipped by 5 bases and J by 3 bases, with 17 bases between them. The CDR3 covers 16 residues. The CDR3 region has the DNA TGTGCCAGCAGTCCCTCTTTCGGGACAAACAATCAGCCCCAGCATTTT. Protein product: CASSPSFGTNNQPQHF.

By share, this clonotype ranks as medium-sized. The rearrangement joins TRBV7-9 to TRBJ2-3; 8 nucleotides align to TRBD1. CDR1 is SEHNR, CDR2 FQNEAQ, per germline (reference sequence). J lost 5 bases, V lost 5 bases, and 9 bases had no gene match. This CDR3 spans 15 amino acids. This CDR3 is CASSPSRQGLDTQYF. CDR3 bases: TGTGCCAGCAGCCCCTCCCGACAGGGGTTAGATACGCAGTATTTT.

At least ten counts were recorded for this clonotype. This rearrangement joins TRBV5-1 to TRBJ1-5, with D possibly matching TRBD1 (5 bases). This CDR3 has 17 amino acids. The germline V and J ends were trimmed by 4 bases and 2 bases, with 19 bases remaining between them. The germline CDR1 and CDR2 sequences are SGHRS and YFSETQ. In nucleotides, the CDR3 is TGCGCCAGCAGCCCAACCCCCGGGGGAGGAGGCAATCAGCCCCAGCATTTT. It codes for CASSPTPGGGGNQPQHF.

This clonotype has ten or more counts. The chain uses TRBV7-9 and TRBJ1-3; D unresolved. Germline CDR1 is SEHNR and CDR2 is FQNEAQ (reference sequence). The CDR3 totals 17 residues. V was clipped by 1 base and J by 1 base, with 14 bases between them. DNA for the CDR3: TGTGCCAGCAGCTTAGGACCGCACGGTAGATCTGGAAACACCATATATTTT. Its protein product is CASSLGPHGRSGNTIYF.

The table lists this clonotype with many counts. The chain is built from TRBV28 and TRBJ2-3, with a weak D call TRBD2 (6 bases). In germline, CDR1 is MDHEN, CDR2 SYDVKM. The CDR3 runs to 14 residues. Deletions cut 5 bases from V and 5 bases from J, with 14 bases between. The CDR3 DNA sequence: TGTGCCAGCAGTCGGCTGGGGGAGGTAGATACGCAGTATTTT. Translating gives CASSRLGEVDTQYF.

This clonotype was counted at least ten times. The chain recombines TRBV2 with TRBJ2-4, with 10 positions matching TRBD1. V was pared by 6 bases and J by 1 base, with 3 bases of the junction left unmatched. The length of the CDR3 is 15 residues. Germline values: CDR1 SNHLY, CDR2 FYNNEI. The CDR3 bases are TGTGCCAGCAGCGACAGGGGGCCGGCCAAAAACATTCAGTACTTC. This encodes CASSDRGPAKNIQYF.

This clonotype was detected ten times or more. The chain combines TRBV3-1 with TRBJ1-5, with 7 bases lining up with TRBD1. The CDR3 loop spans 15 amino acids. The germline V gene encodes CDR1 LGHDT and CDR2 YNNKEL (reference sequence). J gave up 7 bases and V 1 base, and 7 bases lay outside the gene matches. The CDR3 DNA is TGTGCCAGCAGCCAAGGGGTAAGGGGGCCCCAGCCCCAGCATTTT. Its protein is CASSQGVRGPQPQHF.

This clonotype was counted at least ten times. The rearrangement links TRBV6-5 to TRBJ2-1; a possible D gene is TRBD1 (7 bases). Germline CDR1 MNHEY, CDR2 SVGAGI. The CDR3 has 13 amino acids. V was clipped by 8 bases and J by 4 bases, with 12 bases between them. The CDR3 region is CASAGQTYNEQFF. The CDR3 DNA reads TGTGCCAGCGCGGGACAGACTTACAATGAGCAGTTCTTC.

This sequence joins TRBV6-5 and TRBJ1-4; TRBD1 might be the D (5 bases). This CDR3 contains 15 residues. CDR1 is MNHEY and CDR2 is SVGAGI in the germline V gene. V shed 7 bases and J shed 0 bases, with 12 bases lying between them. CDR3 bases: TGTGCCAGCAAGGAGGGGCCTGCAACTAATGAAAAACTGTTTTTT. It translates to CASKEGPATNEKLFF.

This clonotype was counted ten times or more. This chain connects TRBV6-1 to TRBJ1-5, with D uncertain. The germline gives CDR1 MNHNS, CDR2 SASEGT. Trimming took off 6 bases at V and 3 bases at J, with 9 bases between the two ends. CDR3 length equals 13 residues. The CDR3 DNA follows: TGTGCCAGCAGCGGTCGGGACAATCAGCCCCAGCATTTT. This translates into CASSGRDNQPQHF.

By frequency in the sample, this clonotype is medium-sized. The CDR3 is CASSPRVGTGALSYNEQFF. DNA for the CDR3: TGTGCCAGCAGCCCACGGGTGGGGACAGGGGCGTTATCCTACAATGAGCAGTTCTTC. The J gene is TRBJ2-1, the V gene TRBV7-2; TRBD1 agrees at 10 bases. V shed 5 bases, J shed 1 base, and the junction held 14 bases outside the gene matches. This CDR3 has 19 residues. The germline CDR1 and CDR2 sequences are SGHTA and FQGNSA.

This clonotype was counted many times. This chain's CDR3 is CASSPGQIHTGELFF. The CDR3 DNA follows: TGCGCCAGCAGCCCCGGACAGATACACACCGGGGAGCTGTTTTTT. V is TRBV5-1 and J is TRBJ2-2; D possibly corresponds to TRBD1 (6 bases). Trimming took off 4 bases at V and 3 bases at J, with 13 bases between the two ends. In germline, CDR1 is SGHRS, CDR2 YFSETQ. The CDR3 is 15 residues long.

This clonotype was recorded at least ten times. The chain is built from TRBV6-5 and TRBJ2-7; possible D gene TRBD1, 6 bases. In germline, CDR1 is MNHEY, CDR2 SVGAGI. V shed 2 bases and J shed 5 bases, with 13 bases lying between them. The CDR3 loop spans 14 amino acids. The CDR3 DNA reads TGTGCCAGCAGTTACGGGACAAGTGCTGACGAGCAGTACTTC. Translation gives CASSYGTSADEQYF.

This clonotype was found many times. The chain employs TRBV7-2 and TRBJ2-6; no clear D. Germline V CDR1 and CDR2: SGHTA, FQGNSA. Between the trimmed V and J ends, which lost 5 bases and 0 bases, there was a span of 17 bases. There are 18 residues in the CDR3. The CDR3 DNA reads as TGTGCCAGCAGCCCAAGGCTTGGCAGCCCCTCTGGGGCCAACGTCCTGACTTTC. Its protein is CASSPRLGSPSGANVLTF.

In this sample, this clonotype turned up a few times. The V and J genes are TRBV10-2 and TRBJ2-2; 10 nucleotides match TRBD2. Germline V lookup: CDR1 WSHSY, CDR2 SAAADI. Trimming at V came to 8 bases and at J to 6 bases, leaving 3 bases not matched to a gene. The CDR3 has 13 amino acids. The CDR3 region has the DNA TGCGCCAGCGAAGCGGGGGGGCCCGGGGAGCTGTTTTTT. This codes for CASEAGGPGELFF.

This clonotype has a count of ten or more. J is TRBJ2-3 and V is TRBV12-3 or TRBV12-4, with 11 nucleotides matching TRBD1. The CDR3 extends over 16 amino acids. J gave up 4 bases and V 5 bases, and 8 bases lay outside the gene matches. The CDR3 loop reads CASSALDRGRSDTQYF. DNA of the CDR3: TGTGCCAGCAGTGCCCTGGACAGGGGGCGATCAGATACGCAGTATTTT.

This clonotype was seen repeatedly, ten times or more. The V call is TRBV7-2, the J call TRBJ1-4; TRBD1 matches at 7 bases. V lost 4 bases to trimming and J lost 5 bases; unmatched junction nucleotides: 4. Germline V lookup: CDR1 SGHTA, CDR2 FQGNSA. CDR3 length: 14 amino acids. The CDR3 protein is CASSWDRRNEKLFF. The CDR3 nucleotides read TGTGCCAGCAGCTGGGACAGAAGAAATGAAAAACTGTTTTTT.

The chain carries TRBV2 and TRBJ1-5; D is unresolved. Trimming stripped 0 bases from V and 1 base from J, with 7 bases between. CDR1 SNHLY and CDR2 FYNNEI come from the germline V gene. The CDR3 is 15 residues long. CDR3 residues: CASSEAQGSNQPQHF. The CDR3 DNA reads TGTGCCAGCAGTGAAGCCCAAGGGAGCAATCAGCCCCAGCATTTT.

Many counts were recorded for this clonotype. The rearrangement joins TRBV5-5 to TRBJ1-6, with a tentative D call TRBD1 (5 bases). Trimming shortened V by 2 bases and J by 7 bases, and 10 bases separated the two germline ends. CDR1 is SGHKS, CDR2 YYEKEE, per germline (reference sequence). CDR3 length: 14 residues. CDR3 in DNA: TGTGCCAGCAGCTTCCTTGGGGGGAATTCACCCCTCCACTTT. Translating it yields CASSFLGGNSPLHF. Combining the CDR3 with reference TRBV5-5 and TRBJ1-6 gives the whole variable domain DAGVTQSPTHLIKTRGQQVTLRCSPISGHKSVSWYQQVLGQGPQFIFQYYEKEERGRGNFPDRFSARQFPNYSSELNVNALLLGDSALYLCASSFLGGNSPLHFGNGTRLTVT.

In this sample, this clonotype turned up many times. At one end the junction does not follow the germline gene, possibly because of a read error. V is TRBV6-5 and J is TRBJ2-3; the D gene is possibly TRBD2 (6 bases). Germline V gives CDR1 MNHEY, CDR2 SVGAGI. The CDR3 has 16 residues. CDR3 protein: CASSYSPGPGGDTQYF. In nucleotides, the CDR3 is TGTGCCAGCAGCTACTCCCCGGGACCCGGGGGAGATACGCAGTATTTT.

This clonotype came up many times. The chain is built from TRBV2 and TRBJ2-2; possibly TRBD2 for D (6 bases). Trimming took off 6 bases at V and 1 base at J, with 24 bases between the two ends. The CDR3 has 19 amino acids. Germline V lookup: CDR1 SNHLY, CDR2 FYNNEI. The CDR3 DNA follows: TGTGCCAGCAGACCTCCCGCAGCGGGCAGACTGAGGAACACCGGGGAGCTGTTTTTT. This translates into CASRPPAAGRLRNTGELFF.

This clonotype was counted many times. This chain links TRBV5-8 with TRBJ1-5, with a possible D match to TRBD1 (6 bases). Germline loops: CDR1 SGHTS, CDR2 YDEGEE. The CDR3 is made up of 14 amino acids. V lost 2 bases, J lost 2 bases, and 8 bases lay in between. The CDR3 spells CASSFRGGNQPQHF. In DNA form, the CDR3 reads TGTGCCAGCAGCTTCAGGGGAGGCAATCAGCCCCAGCATTTT.

This clonotype was counted ten times or more. This chain joins TRBV18 and TRBJ2-7; D might be TRBD1 (6 bases). Germline V gene sequence: CDR1 KGHSH, CDR2 LQKENI. The CDR3 spans 15 residues. Deletions cut 3 bases from V and 3 bases from J, with 15 bases between. CDR3 amino acids: CASSPGQGRNYEQYF. CDR3 bases: TGTGCCAGCTCACCGGGGCAGGGGAGAAACTACGAGCAGTACTTC.